This note documents a single TCR beta chain sequence. Its antigen is unknown. Within one base of it there is no much larger clone, and no base qualities were kept. In the germline V gene, CDR1 corresponds to SGHRS and CDR2 to YFSETQ. The CDR3 holds 14 amino acids from the cysteine to the phenylalanine. Only the CDR3 portion is preserved as DNA: 42 bases, with reading frame beginning at the first base. V and J lose 7 bases and 2 bases, and a span of 15 bases separates them. This record comes from a study of blood T cell repertoires in COVID-19 (dated by TCRdb to the early 2020s). Regarding the research as a whole: Samples covering the acute and convalescent phases of COVID-19 were provided by collaborators in the United States, Italy and Spain. The material from the prospective study consisted of cDNA or gDNA derived from T cells, B-cell-depleted T cells, or PBMCs. Subjects who had been exposed to COVID-19, were actively infected with it, or had recovered from it provided the deeply sampled blood TCRbeta repertoires that made up the dataset. A freely available public database, intended as a resource for researchers studying the immune response to SARS-CoV-2, is where the repertoires were released. The samples were drawn from two sources: the first 160 participants of the ongoing ImmuneRACE study, and over 1,000 subjects contributed by 6 global collaborators. The sample metadata nearly always contained a de-identified subject ID, COVID-19 status, age in years and sex. Where available, HLA class I and class II types were taken from metadata supplied by the sample provider and were not determined by assay-based typing. Results the study describes overall, beyond this receptor: The amount of clinical and demographic metadata varied by source and participant and was provided uncurated.

The immunoSEQ Assay, a bias-controlled multiplex PCR, was used to amplify TCRbeta CDR3 regions from genomic DNA. The study's processing was this. The number of nucleated cells in each sample was estimated by amplification of reference gene primers within the assay. To quantify the absolute abundance of each unique TCRbeta CDR3 rearrangement, sequence reads were collapsed and filtered. For each sample, productive Simpson clonality was calculated as the square root of Simpson's diversity index over productive rearrangements. Entries here come from immuneACCESS through TCRdb and include only in-frame sequences with V and J called. Some clones fail to appear in such tables; in the studies checked, an unresolved V gene covers under half of the shortfall, and the cause of the remainder is unknown. For V, J and clone size, that table is used; D and trimming come from the DNA. The sample table lists roughly 41,000 clones, 70% to 90% of them with a count of one. Of the sample, roughly 3% falls within the top ten clones.

Enrolling through a virtual design, the prospective study's participants ranged in age from roughly 18 to 95 years and lived across around 25 United States geographic areas. In the prospective study, participants were assigned to cohorts based on the clinical history participants reported in a screening survey and a study questionnaire. Recovered participants in ImmuneRACE Cohort 3 were defined by two consecutive negative NP/OP PCR tests, clearance by a healthcare professional, or resolution of symptoms. Each participant in the prospective study had whole blood, serum and a nasopharyngeal or oropharyngeal swab collected by mobile phlebotomists. Over a 2-month period, participants in the prospective study had the option of providing additional blood draws and questionnaires. Before DNA extraction, blood samples from the prospective study were shipped at room temperature or frozen.

Material for sequencing was PBMCs or T cells enriched from blood (not recorded which). This clonotype was sampled from a woman in her fifties or sixties who had recovered from COVID-19. Recombination connected TRBV5-1 to TRBJ1-1, with TRBD1 as a weak D call on 5 bases. This receptor has the CDR3 CASDLGGGNTEAFF. The DNA sequence is given as TGCGCCAGCGACTTGGGGGGAGGAAACACTGAAGCTTTCTTT.